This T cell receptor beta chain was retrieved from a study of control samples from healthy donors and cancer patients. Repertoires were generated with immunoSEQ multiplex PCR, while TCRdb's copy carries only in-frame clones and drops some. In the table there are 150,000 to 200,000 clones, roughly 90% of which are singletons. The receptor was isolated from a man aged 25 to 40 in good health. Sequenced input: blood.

DNA for the CDR3: TGTGCCAGCAGCGCTGGGGGGACAGCCTCCTACGAGCAGTACTTC. It translates to CASSAGGTASYEQYF. The genes are TRBV9 and TRBJ2-7; a possible D gene is TRBD1 (7 bases). CDR1 and CDR2 (germline): SGDLS, YYNGEE. This CDR3 spans 15 amino acids. V lost 3 bases, J lost 0 bases, and 13 bases lay in between.